The 28 T cell receptor beta chains listed next were all sequenced from one sample in a study of cytomegalovirus exposure and HLA in healthy donors. The PCR contained 60 Vbeta and 13 Jbeta primers. The data were produced by immunoSEQ multiplex PCR, yet TCRdb's version contains in-frame clones alone and is incomplete. This listing includes roughly 60,000 clones. Sequences were obtained from PBMCs. These receptors all come from a young woman in good health and CMV-seronegative.

The CDR3 bases are TGTGCCTGGAGTGTACCGGGGTCTCGAGAGAACGAGCAGTACTTC. This gives the protein CAWSVPGSRENEQYF. The chain joins TRBV30 to TRBJ2-7; a weak D match, TRBD2 (5 bases). This CDR3 contains 15 residues. Per the germline V gene, CDR1 is GTSNPN and CDR2 is SVGIG (reference sequence). V dropped 0 bases and J dropped 5 bases, with 17 bases sitting between them.

CDR3 protein: CASSEEGVGRRRSYGYTF. As DNA, the CDR3 is TGTGCCAGCAGTGAAGAAGGGGTCGGCAGGCGCAGGAGCTATGGCTACACCTTC. The chain combines TRBV6-1 with TRBJ1-2; D is possibly TRBD1 (5 bases). From germline, CDR1 is MNHNS and CDR2 SASEGT. The CDR3 spans 18 residues. V was pared by 1 base and J by 4 bases, with 22 bases between.

The rearrangement uses TRBV27 and TRBJ2-7; possibly TRBD2 for D (6 bases). This CDR3 is 15 amino acids long. The germline V and J ends were trimmed by 6 bases and 6 bases, with 21 bases remaining between them. Germline V gene data show CDR1 as MNHEY and CDR2 as SMNVEV (reference sequence). The CDR3 DNA reads TGTGCCAGCAGCCCACGAAGGCCCGGGGGAGTCGAGCAGTACTTC. As protein: CASSPRRPGGVEQYF.

The J gene is TRBJ1-1, the V gene TRBV5-5; tentative D call: TRBD1 (6 bases). Looked up from germline, CDR1 is SGHKS and CDR2 is YYEKEE (reference sequence). The CDR3 has 15 residues. V was shortened by 0 bases and J by 2 bases, with 11 bases between the two germline ends. For the CDR3, the DNA is TGTGCCAGCAGCTTGGGGAACAGGGATAACACTGAAGCTTTCTTT. Encoded protein: CASSLGNRDNTEAFF.

This chain joins TRBV6-5 and TRBJ2-1, with TRBD1 identical over 9 bases. The J segment lost 6 bases and the V segment lost 2 bases, leaving 2 bases of the junction unmatched. Germline assignment: CDR1 MNHEY and CDR2 SVGAGI. The CDR3 is 14 residues long. The CDR3 is CASSYRQGVNEQFF. The CDR3 DNA reads as TGTGCCAGCAGTTACCGACAGGGGGTCAATGAGCAGTTCTTC.

The J gene is TRBJ2-7, the V gene TRBV6-5; TRBD1 aligns across 11 bases. The germline V gene encodes CDR1 MNHEY and CDR2 SVGAGI. The junction had 9 bases not matched to a gene; V was cut back by 6 bases and J by 5 bases. The CDR3 spans 15 residues. DNA of the CDR3: TGTGCCAGCAGATCCCACGGGACAGGGGGGGACGAGCAGTACTTC. As protein: CASRSHGTGGDEQYF.

The chain recombines TRBV6-4 with TRBJ2-3; 8 nucleotides agree with TRBD2. Trimming took 3 bases from V and 1 from J; bases not matched to a gene: 0. Germline loops: CDR1 MRHNA, CDR2 SNTAGT. The CDR3 runs to 14 residues. CDR3 protein: CASSEAGGTDTQYF. For the CDR3, the DNA is TGTGCCAGCAGTGAAGCGGGAGGCACAGATACGCAGTATTTT.

This chain joins TRBV9 and TRBJ2-1; D is unclear. Trimming took off 1 base at V and 0 bases at J, with 8 bases between the two ends. This CDR3 has 15 amino acids. The germline gives CDR1 SGDLS, CDR2 YYNGEE. The CDR3 protein is CASSVRGSSYNEQFF. CDR3 sequence (DNA): TGTGCCAGCAGCGTACGCGGAAGCTCCTACAATGAGCAGTTCTTC.

V gene TRBV11-2 combines with J gene TRBJ2-5; D is perhaps TRBD1 (5 bases). CDR3 length: 14 amino acids. The V end was cut by 3 bases, the J end by 6 bases, with 14 bases between. Germline V lookup: CDR1 SGHAT, CDR2 FQNNGV. The CDR3 DNA follows: TGTGCCAGCAGCTTTGCCGGACAATCAAAGACCCAGTACTTC. It yields the protein CASSFAGQSKTQYF.

The chain joins TRBV19 to TRBJ2-7; D may be TRBD1 (5 bases). The CDR3 is 16 amino acids. V was pared by 3 bases and J by 0 bases, with 15 bases between. Germline CDR1 is LNHDA and CDR2 is SQIVND (reference sequence). In DNA, the CDR3 is TGTGCCAGTAGTATTGGGGCCAGGGTCGCCTCCTACGAGCAGTACTTC. This encodes CASSIGARVASYEQYF.

The chain links TRBV6-1 to TRBJ2-1; 10 nucleotides match TRBD2. Germline CDR1 reads MNHNS; CDR2 reads SASEGT. Trimming at V came to 5 bases and at J to 5 bases, leaving 3 bases not matched to a gene. The CDR3 extends over 14 amino acids. CDR3 DNA sequence: TGTGCCAGCAGTCTAGCGGGAGAGAACAATGAGCAGTTCTTC. The encoded protein is CASSLAGENNEQFF.

The chain links TRBV18 to TRBJ1-2; D is ambiguous. Germline values: CDR1 KGHSH, CDR2 LQKENI. Trimming took off 2 bases at V and 3 bases at J, with 10 bases between the two ends. The CDR3 length is 14 residues. Here the CDR3 reads CASSPAQEDYGYTF. The CDR3, as DNA: TGTGCCAGCTCACCAGCGCAGGAGGACTATGGCTACACCTTC.

The J gene is TRBJ1-2, the V gene TRBV19; D remains unclear. Trimming left V 5 bases short and J 7 bases short, with 11 bases between. This CDR3 region has 12 residues. CDR1 is LNHDA, CDR2 SQIVND, per germline (reference sequence). The DNA for the CDR3 is TGTGCCAGTAGTTCTCTAGACCGTGGCTACACCTTC. This sequence encodes CASSSLDRGYTF.

V and J are TRBV6-1 and TRBJ2-5; 7 nucleotides line up with TRBD1. With V trimmed by 1 base and J by 4 bases, 3 bases remained unmatched. This CDR3 is built from 14 residues. The germline gives CDR1 MNHNS, CDR2 SASEGT. The CDR3 is CASSEVGGGETQYF. The CDR3 DNA reads as TGTGCCAGCAGTGAAGTAGGGGGCGGAGAGACCCAGTACTTC.

This sequence joins TRBV6-5 and TRBJ2-7, with TRBD2 matching over 11 bases. V trimming: 5 bases; J trimming: 5 bases; junction bases outside the gene matches: 2. Germline lookup yields CDR1 MNHEY and CDR2 SVGAGI. The CDR3 has 13 amino acids. CDR3 bases: TGTGCCAGCAGTAGACTAGCGGGGAACGAGCAGTACTTC. Translation: CASSRLAGNEQYF.

The CDR3 protein is CASSSHSRVYEQYF. Here the CDR3 DNA reads TGTGCCAGCAGCAGTCATTCCAGGGTTTACGAGCAGTACTTC. This chain uses TRBV11-2 with TRBJ2-7, with TRBD1 as a possible D gene (5 bases). This CDR3 contains 14 residues. The germline V gene has CDR1 SGHAT and CDR2 FQNNGV. Deletions cut 5 bases from V and 4 bases from J, with 15 bases between.

V gene TRBV18 combines with J gene TRBJ2-2, with a tentative D call TRBD2 (5 bases). V was trimmed by 8 bases and J by 0 bases, leaving 16 bases between them. This CDR3 has 16 amino acids. Per germline, CDR1 KGHSH and CDR2 LQKENI. The CDR3 region is CASAATSMSNTGELFF. The CDR3 DNA reads TGTGCCAGCGCAGCAACTAGTATGTCGAACACCGGGGAGCTGTTTTTT. Together with reference TRBV18 and TRBJ2-2, the CDR3 gives the full variable domain: NAGVMQNPRHLVRRRGQEARLRCSPMKGHSHVYWYRQLPEEGLKFMVYLQKENIIDESGMPKERFSAEFPKEGPSILRIQQVVRGDSAAYFCASAATSMSNTGELFFGEGSRLTVL.

This rearrangement joins TRBV4-1 to TRBJ2-1, with D unclear. V lost 0 bases, J lost 8 bases, and 20 bases lay in between. This CDR3 region has 17 residues. Germline CDR1 and CDR2: MGHRA and YSYEKL. This chain's CDR3 is CASSQEETPRGVHEQFF. Here the CDR3 DNA reads TGCGCCAGCAGCCAAGAGGAAACGCCTAGAGGAGTCCATGAGCAGTTCTTC.

The chain joins TRBV6-5 to TRBJ2-2; 13 bases fit TRBD2. CDR3 length equals 16 residues. The junction had 4 bases not matched to a gene; V was cut back by 4 bases and J by 5 bases. Germline assignment: CDR1 MNHEY and CDR2 SVGAGI. The CDR3 protein is CASSLTSGGATGELFF. Written as DNA, the CDR3 is TGTGCCAGCAGTTTAACTAGCGGGGGGGCAACCGGGGAGCTGTTTTTT.

V is TRBV29-1 and J is TRBJ1-1, with a tentative D call TRBD1 (6 bases). Trimming shortened V by 0 bases and J by 0 bases, and 17 bases separated the two germline ends. The germline CDR1 and CDR2 sequences are SQVTM and ANQGSEA. This CDR3 is 17 amino acids long. The CDR3 is CSVEDGGGKLMNTEAFF. CDR3 sequence (DNA): TGCAGCGTTGAAGATGGTGGGGGCAAGCTGATGAACACTGAAGCTTTCTTT.

The chain uses TRBV9 and TRBJ2-7; 9 bases are a match to TRBD2. V was pared by 4 bases and J by 3 bases, with 5 bases of the junction left unmatched. The CDR3 has 14 amino acids. Germline-derived CDR1 and CDR2 are SGDLS and YYNGEE. The CDR3 is CASSPGLANYEQYF. DNA of the CDR3: TGTGCCAGCAGCCCTGGACTAGCGAACTACGAGCAGTACTTC.

V gene TRBV15 combines with J gene TRBJ1-4; D possibly corresponds to TRBD1 (6 bases). Germline CDR1 is LNHNV and CDR2 is YYDKDF (reference sequence). The CDR3 consists of 15 residues. V was shortened by 0 bases and J by 6 bases, with 11 bases between the two germline ends. CDR3 sequence: CATSRDAGVYEKLFF. The CDR3 DNA reads TGTGCCACCAGCAGAGATGCAGGGGTATATGAAAAACTGTTTTTT.

Written as DNA, the CDR3 is TGTGCCAGCAGCGTCGGGCAGGGGGCCTACAATGAGCAGTTCTTC. This translates into CASSVGQGAYNEQFF. The chain couples TRBV9 to TRBJ2-1, with TRBD1 matching 7 bases. This CDR3 contains 15 residues. Per germline, CDR1 SGDLS and CDR2 YYNGEE. The V segment lost 2 bases and the J segment 2 bases; nucleotides outside the gene matches: 4. The variable domain in full, with the rest retrieved from reference TRBV9 and TRBJ2-1, is DSGVTQTPKHLITATGQRVTLRCSPRSGDLSVYWYQQSLDQGLQFLIQYYNGEERAKGNILERFSAQQFPDLHSELNLSSLELGDSALYFCASSVGQGAYNEQFFGPGTRLTVL.

The CDR3 sequence: CASSSTSHEQYF. Written as DNA, the CDR3 is TGCGCCAGCAGCTCTACTTCCCACGAGCAGTACTTC. This chain joins TRBV5-1 and TRBJ2-7; D uncertain. The germline V and J ends were trimmed by 3 bases and 5 bases, with 9 bases remaining between them. CDR3 size: 12 residues. Germline values: CDR1 SGHRS, CDR2 YFSETQ.

The J gene is TRBJ1-1, the V gene TRBV9; D call uncertain. There are 14 residues in the CDR3. CDR1 SGDLS and CDR2 YYNGEE come from the germline V gene. Trimming removed 0 bases from V and 4 bases from J, with 10 bases in between. The DNA of the CDR3 is TGTGCCAGCAGCGTAGGAGGCTTGGGCACTGAAGCTTTCTTT. Its translation: CASSVGGLGTEAFF.

The J gene is TRBJ1-2, the V gene TRBV19, with TRBD1 matching 9 bases. The CDR3 length is 14 residues. The V gene's germline CDR1 is LNHDA and CDR2 SQIVND (reference sequence). After removal of 10 bases from V and 8 bases from J, the junction contained 14 bases not matched to a gene. For the CDR3, the DNA is TGTGCCATCCTCGAACTACAGGGGGCGCGAGGCTACACCTTC. It codes for CAILELQGARGYTF.

The CDR3 DNA sequence: TGTGCCTGGAGAGGGAGTTTCGCAGATACGCAGTATTTT. As protein: CAWRGSFADTQYF. The rearrangement joins TRBV30 to TRBJ2-3, with a possible D match to TRBD2 (5 bases). V was clipped by 3 bases and J by 4 bases, with 11 bases between them. Germline assignment: CDR1 GTSNPN and CDR2 SVGIG (reference sequence). The length of the CDR3 is 13 residues. The full variable domain, in which reference TRBV30 and TRBJ2-3 provide the parts outside the CDR3, is SQTIHQWPATLVQPVGSPLSLECTVEGTSNPNLYWYRQAAGRGLQLLFYSVGIGQISSEVPQNLSASRPQDRQFILSSKKLLLSDSGFYLCAWRGSFADTQYFGPGTRLTVL.

The chain is built from TRBV30 and TRBJ1-2; D not certain. Trimming left V 4 bases short and J 8 bases short, with 23 bases between. This CDR3 region has 15 residues. Germline V gives CDR1 GTSNPN, CDR2 SVGIG (reference sequence). The CDR3 coding sequence is TGTGCCTGGATTGACCCGAGGCGGGCGGCGGGGGGCTACACCTTC. Translating it yields CAWIDPRRAAGGYTF. The whole variable domain, remainder taken from reference TRBV30 and TRBJ1-2, is SQTIHQWPATLVQPVGSPLSLECTVEGTSNPNLYWYRQAAGRGLQLLFYSVGIGQISSEVPQNLSASRPQDRQFILSSKKLLLSDSGFYLCAWIDPRRAAGGYTFGSGTRLTVV.